Following are 3 T cell receptor beta chains from one sample sequenced in a study of identical twins. TCRdb reprocessed the 5' RACE reads with MiXCR, giving one entry per CDR3 protein. This repertoire shows 690,000 or so distinct CDR3 sequences, 8.6% found once; its top ten account for about 0.98%. These sequences were also reported in another study, on yellow fever vaccine responses in identical twins.

The sample was PBMCs. These receptors were taken from a woman between 18 and 30 years old in good health.

This clonotype has at least ten counts. V gene TRBV5-1 combines with J gene TRBJ1-5; D gene uncertain. From germline, CDR1 is SGHRS and CDR2 YFSETQ. This CDR3 has 15 residues. Trimming shortened V by 2 bases and J by 2 bases, and 11 bases separated the two germline ends. In DNA form, the CDR3 reads TGCGCCAGCAGCTTAGGCAGTCAGGGCAATCAGCCCCAGCATTTT. The encoded protein is CASSLGSQGNQPQHF.

This clonotype was found a few times. The chain uses TRBV11-2 and TRBJ2-7, with 9 bases identical to TRBD2. Germline CDR1 reads SGHAT; CDR2 reads FQNNGV. Losses at the gene ends were 4 bases for V and 6 bases for J; bases not matched to a gene: 7. The CDR3 is 14 amino acids. The CDR3 loop reads CASSYSGRFGEQYF. The CDR3 DNA reads TGTGCCAGCAGCTACAGCGGGAGGTTTGGCGAGCAGTACTTC.

This sequence joins TRBV20-1 and TRBJ2-3; 7 bases align to TRBD2. The ends lost 2 bases at V and 0 bases at J; junction bases unmatched: 2. From germline, CDR1 is DFQATT and CDR2 SNEGSKA (reference sequence). The CDR3 length is 14 residues. The CDR3 coding sequence is TGCAGTGCTAGACGGGGGGTCAGCACAGATACGCAGTATTTT. It yields the protein CSARRGVSTDTQYF.